Presented here are 23 T cell receptor beta chains from one specimen sequenced in a study of cytomegalovirus exposure and HLA in healthy donors. PCR primers comprised 60 Vbeta and 13 Jbeta primers. Only in-frame clones appear in the TCRdb table, and some are missing; sequencing was by immunoSEQ multiplex PCR. This sample has around 50,000 clones, with around three quarters found just once. The material sequenced was PBMCs. These TCRs come from a man aged 25 to 40 in good health and CMV-seropositive.

V and J are TRBV7-8 and TRBJ2-1, with TRBD1 as a possible D gene (5 bases). There are 11 residues in the CDR3. Germline V gene sequence: CDR1 SGHVS, CDR2 FQNEAQ. Trimming left V 6 bases short and J 7 bases short, with 7 bases between. CDR3 amino acids: CASSPGNEQFF. The DNA for the CDR3 is TGTGCCAGCAGTCCAGGGAATGAGCAGTTCTTC.

This chain uses TRBV19 with TRBJ2-2; TRBD2 might be the D (6 bases). CDR3 length equals 17 residues. V shed 7 bases and J shed 0 bases, with 18 bases lying between them. Germline-derived CDR1 and CDR2 are LNHDA and SQIVND (reference sequence). DNA for the CDR3: TGTGCCAGTACCTCCGAGGGAGGTTTTTCGAACACCGGGGAGCTGTTTTTT. This encodes CASTSEGGFSNTGELFF. The variable domain in full, completed from reference TRBV19 and TRBJ2-2, reads DGGITQSPKYLFRKEGQNVTLSCEQNLNHDAMYWYRQDPGQGLRLIYYSQIVNDFQKGDIAEGYSVSREKKESFPLTVTSAQKNPTAFYLCASTSEGGFSNTGELFFGEGSRLTVL.

V usage is TRBV11-2 and J usage is TRBJ1-1; 8 bases map to TRBD1. CDR3 size: 13 residues. V was clipped by 0 bases and J by 11 bases; unmatched bases: 5. Germline-derived CDR1 and CDR2 are SGHAT and FQNNGV. CDR3 region: CASSLDGQGGAFF. DNA of the CDR3: TGTGCCAGCAGCTTAGACGGACAGGGTGGCGCTTTCTTT.

This clone has a handful of counts. This chain connects TRBV7-9 to TRBJ1-5; no definite D call. The CDR3 is 14 amino acids. Germline-derived CDR1 and CDR2 are SEHNR and FQNEAQ (reference sequence). The ends were cut back, 1 base at V and 4 bases at J, with 8 bases in the middle. CDR3 region: CASSLDAVNQPQHF. The DNA for the CDR3 is TGTGCCAGCAGCTTAGATGCGGTGAATCAGCCCCAGCATTTT. Looking up the rest from reference TRBV7-9 and TRBJ1-5 gives the full variable domain: DTGVSQNPRHKITKRGQNVTFRCDPISEHNRLYWYRQTLGQGPEFLTYFQNEAQLEKSRLLSDRFSAERPKGSFSTLEIQRTEQGDSAMYLCASSLDAVNQPQHFGDGTRLSIL.

This chain links TRBV6-5 with TRBJ1-2; 8 bases map to TRBD1. Germline V gives CDR1 MNHEY, CDR2 SVGAGI. V trimming: 5 bases; J trimming: 8 bases; junction bases outside the gene matches: 13. This CDR3 has 15 residues. The CDR3 DNA follows: TGTGCCAGCAGTGCGACCCAGGGGGCGCGAAGGGGCTACACCTTC. Translating gives CASSATQGARRGYTF.

The CDR3 is CAWSVMAGGYSDTQYF. The CDR3 coding sequence is TGTGCCTGGAGTGTAATGGCGGGGGGTTATTCAGATACGCAGTATTTT. V gene TRBV30 combines with J gene TRBJ2-3; TRBD2 matches at 8 bases. The CDR3 loop spans 16 amino acids. CDR1 and CDR2 from the germline V gene are GTSNPN and SVGIG (reference sequence). With V trimmed by 0 bases and J by 4 bases, 9 bases remained unmatched.

The chain employs TRBV19 and TRBJ2-7, with D hard to call. The V and J ends lost 5 bases and 0 bases respectively, with 5 bases between them. The CDR3 is 12 residues long. Germline values: CDR1 LNHDA, CDR2 SQIVND (reference sequence). CDR3 protein: CASSGPSYEQYF. DNA of the CDR3: TGTGCCAGTAGTGGGCCCTCCTACGAGCAGTACTTC.

Only a few counts were recorded for this clone. The chain couples TRBV6-4 to TRBJ2-3; D is undetermined. Deletions cut 2 bases from V and 0 bases from J, with 3 bases between. Germline CDR1 and CDR2: MRHNA and SNTAGT. The CDR3 runs to 13 residues. DNA for the CDR3: TGTGCCAGCAGTGACCTCAGCACAGATACGCAGTATTTT. It yields the protein CASSDLSTDTQYF.

This clone appeared a few times. J is TRBJ2-1 and V is TRBV6-5; 7 positions agree with TRBD1. This CDR3 region has 13 residues. V was clipped by 0 bases and J by 10 bases; unmatched bases: 3. Looked up from germline, CDR1 is MNHEY and CDR2 is SVGAGI. CDR3 sequence: CASSYSATGEQFF. The CDR3 coding sequence is TGTGCCAGCAGTTACTCGGCGACAGGGGAGCAGTTCTTC.

This chain connects TRBV5-1 to TRBJ2-5; 11 bases align to TRBD2. V lost 0 bases to trimming and J lost 0 bases; unmatched junction nucleotides: 7. The CDR3 totals 18 residues. Germline assignment: CDR1 SGHRS and CDR2 YFSETQ. In DNA form, the CDR3 reads TGCGCCAGCAGCTTGGGGGGACTAGCGGCTAACAACCAAGAGACCCAGTACTTC. It encodes CASSLGGLAANNQETQYF.

This clone has more than one count but fewer than ten. V gene TRBV4-1 combines with J gene TRBJ2-6; weak D call: TRBD2 (7 bases). V was pared by 2 bases and J by 0 bases, with 17 bases between. The CDR3 spans 19 residues. Germline loops: CDR1 MGHRA, CDR2 YSYEKL. CDR3 sequence reads: CASSQPRGDISSGANVLTF. The CDR3 nucleotides read TGCGCCAGCAGCCAACCCCGGGGGGACATAAGCTCTGGGGCCAACGTCCTGACTTTC.

J is TRBJ2-7 and V is TRBV18; TRBD1 agrees at 10 bases. CDR1 is KGHSH and CDR2 is LQKENI in the germline V gene. This CDR3 is 14 amino acids long. The trim removed 3 bases at V and 6 bases at J, leaving 5 bases unmatched. This CDR3 is CASSPSTGGGEQYF. The DNA for the CDR3 is TGTGCCAGCTCACCTTCGACAGGGGGCGGCGAGCAGTACTTC. The entire variable domain, with the rest obtained from reference TRBV18 and TRBJ2-7, is as follows: NAGVMQNPRHLVRRRGQEARLRCSPMKGHSHVYWYRQLPEEGLKFMVYLQKENIIDESGMPKERFSAEFPKEGPSILRIQQVVRGDSAAYFCASSPSTGGGEQYFGPGTRLTVT.

V is TRBV29-1 and J is TRBJ2-7; perhaps TRBD1 as D (5 bases). Per germline, CDR1 SQVTM and CDR2 ANQGSEA. V was trimmed by 5 bases and J by 1 base, leaving 9 bases between them. This CDR3 has 12 amino acids. DNA of the CDR3: TGCAGCGTTTCCAGGGATTCCTACGAGCAGTACTTC. Encoded protein: CSVSRDSYEQYF.

The rearrangement links TRBV9 to TRBJ1-1, with no clear D. The CDR3 sequence is 12 residues long. The germline CDR1 and CDR2 sequences are SGDLS and YYNGEE. V was shortened by 7 bases and J by 5 bases, with 12 bases between the two germline ends. The CDR3 nucleotides are TGTGCCAGCGATCCGGAGGGAACTGAAGCTTTCTTT. Amino acids: CASDPEGTEAFF.

On this clone: Other nucleotide sequences from this sample produce the same CDR3. The rearrangement joins TRBV27 to TRBJ2-2; D is unclear. The ends were cut back, 0 bases at V and 1 base at J, with 3 bases in the middle. Germline V gives CDR1 MNHEY, CDR2 SMNVEV (reference sequence). The CDR3 runs to 14 residues. CDR3 nucleotide sequence: TGTGCCAGCAGTTTATCCCGGAACACCGGGGAGCTGTTTTTT. It encodes CASSLSRNTGELFF.

The chain is built from TRBV11-2 and TRBJ2-7; 7 positions match TRBD1. The CDR3 consists of 13 residues. CDR1 is SGHAT, CDR2 FQNNGV, per germline. Unmatched junction bases numbered 3, after V lost 4 bases and J lost 3 bases. This CDR3 reads CASSYDRVYEQYF. The CDR3, as DNA: TGTGCCAGCAGCTATGACAGGGTCTACGAGCAGTACTTC.

This sequence joins TRBV6-4 and TRBJ2-3, with a possible D match to TRBD2 (5 bases). CDR1 MRHNA and CDR2 SNTAGT come from the germline V gene. The CDR3 loop spans 15 amino acids. Trimming took off 0 bases at V and 2 bases at J, with 9 bases between the two ends. CDR3 sequence: CASSDSAAPTDTQYF. In DNA, the CDR3 is TGTGCCAGCAGTGACTCAGCGGCCCCCACAGATACGCAGTATTTT.

CDR3 nucleotides: TGCGCCAGCAGCTTTGAGGGTATCGAGCAGTACTTC. Its translation: CASSFEGIEQYF. The chain has TRBV5-1 and TRBJ2-7, with D perhaps matching TRBD2 (5 bases). Trimming cost V 2 bases and J 6 bases, with 9 bases left between them. CDR3 length equals 12 residues. Looked up from germline, CDR1 is SGHRS and CDR2 is YFSETQ. The variable domain in full, with the rest retrieved from reference TRBV5-1 and TRBJ2-7, is KAGVTQTPRYLIKTRGQQVTLSCSPISGHRSVSWYQQTPGQGLQFLFEYFSETQRNKGNFPGRFSGRQFSNSRSEMNVSTLELGDSALYLCASSFEGIEQYFGPGTRLTVT.

This clone has only a few counts. The chain combines TRBV15 with TRBJ2-3, with D perhaps TRBD1 (5 bases). V was clipped by 9 bases and J by 3 bases, with 19 bases between them. This CDR3 comprises 15 residues. Germline CDR1 and CDR2: LNHNV and YYDKDF (reference sequence). For the CDR3, the DNA is TGTGCCACAAGTACCAGTGGGTACAGGACAGATACGCAGTATTTT. As protein: CATSTSGYRTDTQYF.

This clone was seen only a few times. The V and J genes are TRBV7-2 and TRBJ2-7; D uncertain. The germline gives CDR1 SGHTA, CDR2 FQGNSA. The CDR3 covers 13 residues. Trimming removed 2 bases at V and 7 bases at J, with 12 bases between. CDR3 in amino acids: CASSLQARGEQYF. CDR3 nucleotide sequence: TGTGCCAGCAGCTTACAGGCGCGTGGAGAGCAGTACTTC.

V and J are TRBV18 and TRBJ2-3; 7 positions match TRBD2. The CDR3 consists of 15 residues. V shed 3 bases and J 2 bases; nucleotides not matched to a gene: 5. CDR1 is KGHSH, CDR2 LQKENI, per germline. CDR3 coding DNA: TGTGCCAGCTCACCGACGGGGACTAACACAGATACGCAGTATTTT. Its protein is CASSPTGTNTDTQYF.

The CDR3 is CASRFQGATGNTIYF. CDR3 DNA: TGTGCCAGTAGGTTCCAGGGGGCTACTGGAAACACCATATATTTT. The genes are TRBV6-1 and TRBJ1-3, with 8 bases identical to TRBD1. CDR3 length: 15 amino acids. The germline V gene encodes CDR1 MNHNS and CDR2 SASEGT. Trimming took 9 bases from V and 2 from J; bases not matched to a gene: 9.

This clone was observed a handful of times. The genes are TRBV27 and TRBJ2-7; D perhaps matches TRBD2 (6 bases). The CDR3 sequence is 15 residues long. Trimming took 3 bases from V and 4 from J, leaving 16 bases between them. CDR1 and CDR2 from the germline V gene are MNHEY and SMNVEV (reference sequence). The CDR3 region is CASSLAIAEDYEQYF. The CDR3 DNA is TGTGCCAGCAGTTTGGCAATAGCGGAAGATTACGAGCAGTACTTC.